The 30 T cell receptor beta chains in this list originate from one sample, sequenced in a study of T cells in Graves' hyperthyroidism and ophthalmopathy. Regions amplified from RNA transcripts were the TCR beta CDR3 regions. The TCR CDR3 first-round RT-PCR relied on the HTBI primer set. One entry per CDR3 protein, called by TCRdb with MiXCR from the multiplex PCR reads. In the table there are more than 350,000 distinct CDR3 sequences, 14% to 15% of which are singletons. Sequences were obtained from blood. The receptors stem from a woman aged 30 to 39 with Graves' hyperthyroidism.

The sample holds one count of this clonotype. The chain has TRBV12-3 or TRBV12-4 and TRBJ1-5; TRBD1 matches 7 bases. The CDR3 has 15 residues. After removal of 6 bases from V and 6 bases from J, the junction contained 11 bases not matched to a gene. The CDR3 loop reads CASSPTQGQSQPQHF. For the CDR3, the DNA is TGTGCCAGCAGCCCTACACAGGGGCAGTCTCAGCCCCAGCATTTT.

This chain joins TRBV28 and TRBJ1-5; no reliable D call. The V end was cut by 3 bases, the J end by 5 bases, with 5 bases between. Germline CDR1 and CDR2: MDHEN and SYDVKM. The CDR3 contains 12 residues. The DNA of the CDR3 is TGTGCCAGCAGTTTGCGGGATCAGCCCCAGCATTTT. It translates to CASSLRDQPQHF.

This clonotype was seen repeatedly, ten times or more. The chain carries TRBV3-1 and TRBJ2-7, with no clear D. V lost 0 bases to trimming and J lost 2 bases, with 11 bases between them. CDR1 and CDR2 from the germline V gene are LGHDT and YNNKEL (reference sequence). The CDR3 is 15 residues long. CDR3 bases: TGTGCCAGCAGCCAAGATGTGGCAGTAACCTACGAGCAGTACTTC. Its translation is CASSQDVAVTYEQYF.

The chain combines TRBV20-1 with TRBJ2-7, with D perhaps matching TRBD2 (5 bases). This CDR3 is 13 amino acids long. Germline CDR1 DFQATT, CDR2 SNEGSKA (reference sequence). Here the CDR3 DNA reads TGCAGCTTTCAAGGGAGTAGGTCCTACGAGCAGTACTTC. Its translation: CSFQGSRSYEQYF.

This clonotype was seen repeatedly, ten times or more. The chain couples TRBV7-9 to TRBJ2-1; D is unresolved. The CDR3 is 12 amino acids. Per the germline V gene, CDR1 is SEHNR and CDR2 is FQNEAQ (reference sequence). Trimming took off 5 bases at V and 10 bases at J, with 12 bases between the two ends. In DNA, the CDR3 is TGTGCCAGCAGCGCGGAGCCTTTCGAGCAGTTCTTC. This encodes CASSAEPFEQFF.

Ten or more counts support this clonotype. The chain carries TRBV7-2 and TRBJ2-1, with TRBD2 identical over 7 bases. V lost 2 bases, J lost 8 bases, and 3 bases stayed unmatched. Germline loops: CDR1 SGHTA, CDR2 FQGNSA. The CDR3 runs 13 residues. The DNA of the CDR3 is TGTGCCAGCAGCTTAAGCGGGAACCATGAGCAGTTCTTC. Amino acids: CASSLSGNHEQFF. The variable domain in full, completed from reference TRBV7-2 and TRBJ2-1, reads GAGVSQSPSNKVTEKGKDVELRCDPISGHTALYWYRQSLGQGLEFLIYFQGNSAPDKSGLPSDRFSAERTGGSVSTLTIQRTQQEDSAVYLCASSLSGNHEQFFGPGTRLTVL.

The rearrangement uses TRBV7-9 and TRBJ2-1; 8 nucleotides align to TRBD1. V was pared by 5 bases and J by 6 bases, with 12 bases of the junction left unmatched. Germline CDR1 SEHNR, CDR2 FQNEAQ (reference sequence). This CDR3 has 16 amino acids. The CDR3 sequence is CASSPLPGQGSNEQFF. The CDR3 DNA follows: TGTGCCAGCAGCCCTCTGCCCGGACAGGGCAGCAATGAGCAGTTCTTC.

This clonotype was recorded many times. The chain uses TRBV29-1 and TRBJ2-7, with D possibly TRBD1 on 5 matching bases. Germline V gene data show CDR1 as SQVTM and CDR2 as ANQGSEA. The CDR3 spans 14 residues. V dropped 4 bases and J dropped 2 bases, with 15 bases sitting between them. The CDR3 is CSVVKFRTTYEQYF. The CDR3 DNA reads as TGCAGCGTTGTTAAATTCAGGACAACCTACGAGCAGTACTTC.

This clonotype was picked up many times. The chain is built from TRBV20-1 and TRBJ2-1; TRBD2 is a possible D gene (5 bases). Deletions cut 1 base from V and 10 bases from J, with 11 bases between. CDR1 is DFQATT and CDR2 is SNEGSKA in the germline V gene (reference sequence). This CDR3 contains 12 residues. In DNA form, the CDR3 reads TGCAGTGCTAGAGGAGGTAGACTAGAGCAGTTCTTC. Translated, it gives CSARGGRLEQFF.

This clonotype was found many times. The chain carries TRBV12-3 or TRBV12-4 and TRBJ2-7; maybe TRBD2 (5 bases). V shed 8 bases and J shed 3 bases, with 17 bases lying between them. The length of the CDR3 is 14 residues. The CDR3 here is CASRTTDAGYEQYF. CDR3 coding DNA: TGTGCCAGCCGTACTACGGACGCGGGCTACGAGCAGTACTTC.

A remark on this clonotype: A read error may explain this, as a much larger clone is one base away. This CDR3 fails to terminate in the conserved phenylalanine or tryptophan, so it likely reflects a read error. The chain uses TRBV3-1 and TRBJ2-3; D not certain. Germline V CDR1 and CDR2: LGHDT, YNNKEL (reference sequence). The CDR3 is 15 amino acids. Trimming removed 2 bases at V and 4 bases at J, with 13 bases between. The CDR3 nucleotides are TGTGCCAGCAGCCAACCCCGATTAGAAGCAGATACGCAGTATCTT. Residues: CASSQPRLEADTQYL.

The V gene is TRBV10-3, the J gene TRBJ2-3; 13 bases are shared with TRBD2. The CDR3 has 15 residues. After removal of 10 bases from V and 0 bases from J, the junction contained 4 bases not matched to a gene. In germline, CDR1 is ENHRY, CDR2 SYGVKD. This CDR3 reads CATRTSGSSTDTQYF. CDR3 DNA sequence: TGTGCCACACGGACTAGCGGGAGCAGCACAGATACGCAGTATTTT.

This clonotype was picked up many times. This chain uses TRBV11-2 with TRBJ1-1; D not resolved. The germline V and J ends were trimmed by 1 base and 4 bases, with 19 bases remaining between them. Germline CDR1 reads SGHAT; CDR2 reads FQNNGV. The CDR3 has 17 amino acids. CDR3 sequence reads: CASSLVSYGDFFTEAFF. The CDR3 DNA sequence: TGTGCCAGCAGCTTAGTGAGTTACGGGGATTTTTTCACTGAAGCTTTCTTT.

CDR3 DNA sequence: TGTGCCACGGGTGGCGGGGGATGGACGGAGACCCAGTACTTC. It specifies CATGGGGWTETQYF. The chain carries TRBV15 and TRBJ2-5; TRBD2 aligns across 7 bases. This CDR3 has 14 residues. V shed 9 bases and J 5 bases; nucleotides not matched to a gene: 12. Germline-derived CDR1 and CDR2 are LNHNV and YYDKDF (reference sequence).

With respect to this clonotype: A single base separates this from a much larger clone, so it may be a read error. The genes are TRBV11-2 and TRBJ2-1; D is ambiguous. The CDR3 has 13 residues. Germline values: CDR1 SGHAT, CDR2 FQNNGV. This CDR3 is CASGLDLNGQQFF. The CDR3 region has the DNA TGTGCCAGCGGCTTAGATCTGAACGGTCAGCAGTTCTTC. The variable domain in full, with the rest retrieved from reference TRBV11-2 and TRBJ2-1, is EAGVAQSPRYKIIEKRQSVAFWCNPISGHATLYWYQQILGQGPKLLIQFQNNGVVDDSQLPKDRFSAERLKGVDSTLKIQPAKLEDSAVYLCASGLDLNGQQFFGPGTRLTVL.

This clonotype showed up many times. The genes are TRBV27 and TRBJ2-7, with 10 bases lining up with TRBD2. The CDR3 loop spans 17 amino acids. V gave up 4 bases and J gave up 3 bases; unmatched junction bases: 12. CDR1 MNHEY and CDR2 SMNVEV come from the germline V gene (reference sequence). This chain's CDR3 is CASSSGGLAREFYEQYF. In nucleotides, the CDR3 is TGTGCCAGCAGTTCCGGGGGACTAGCGAGAGAGTTCTACGAGCAGTACTTC.

This clonotype occurred many times. This sequence joins TRBV5-5 and TRBJ2-7, with TRBD1 matching over 7 bases. Losses at the gene ends were 5 bases for V and 3 bases for J; bases not matched to a gene: 11. Germline V gene lookup returns CDR1 SGHKS and CDR2 YYEKEE (reference sequence). The CDR3 is made up of 15 amino acids. CDR3 DNA sequence: TGTGCCAGCAGTGACGAACGACAGGGAATCTACGAGCAGTACTTC. It codes for CASSDERQGIYEQYF.

Many counts were recorded for this clonotype. V gene TRBV12-3 or TRBV12-4 combines with J gene TRBJ1-6; D is unresolved. V gave up 3 bases and J gave up 10 bases, with 13 bases separating them. The CDR3 loop spans 14 amino acids. CDR3 in amino acids: CASSFYGYRSPLHF. The CDR3 DNA sequence: TGTGCCAGCAGTTTTTATGGTTATCGGTCACCCCTCCACTTT.

This clonotype has ten or more counts. The rearrangement links TRBV27 to TRBJ2-4; tentatively, D is TRBD1 (5 bases). Germline V lookup: CDR1 MNHEY, CDR2 SMNVEV (reference sequence). The CDR3 length is 15 residues. V was cut by 6 bases and J by 0 bases, with 12 bases left in between. The CDR3 reads CASRKDNLAKNIQYF. The CDR3 DNA is TGTGCCAGCAGGAAGGACAATTTAGCCAAAAACATTCAGTACTTC.

Of note for this clonotype: Sequence at one end of the junction differs from germline and may be a read error. The chain carries TRBV6-1 and TRBJ2-7; 9 bases agree with TRBD1. This CDR3 has 14 amino acids. The germline V gene encodes CDR1 MNHNS and CDR2 SASEGT. The CDR3 nucleotides read TGTGCCACCCTGGACAGGGGCTCCTCCTACAAGCAGTACTTC. Translated: CATLDRGSSYKQYF.

A few counts support this clonotype. V and J are TRBV5-1 and TRBJ2-7; 8 bases are a match to TRBD2. CDR3 length: 15 residues. From germline, CDR1 is SGHRS and CDR2 YFSETQ. V shed 0 bases, J shed 4 bases, and the junction held 6 bases outside the gene matches. The CDR3 here is CASSLEVSGKYEQYF. DNA of the CDR3: TGCGCCAGCAGCTTGGAGGTTAGCGGGAAATACGAGCAGTACTTC.

The chain uses TRBV7-9 and TRBJ2-6; D unresolved. The germline CDR1 and CDR2 sequences are SEHNR and FQNEAQ (reference sequence). The V and J ends lost 5 bases and 1 base respectively, with 15 bases between them. The CDR3 is made up of 17 amino acids. CDR3 region: CASSHSLRISGANVLTF. CDR3 nucleotides: TGTGCCAGCAGCCATAGCTTGAGGATTTCTGGGGCCAACGTCCTGACTTTC.

This clonotype was detected many times. The chain couples TRBV28 to TRBJ1-1; no definite D call. V lost 4 bases and J 4 bases, leaving 7 bases between the germline ends. In germline, CDR1 is MDHEN, CDR2 SYDVKM. This CDR3 spans 12 amino acids. The chain's CDR3 is CASSSVVTEAFF. DNA of the CDR3: TGTGCCAGCAGTTCGGTAGTCACTGAAGCTTTCTTT.

The chain combines TRBV20-1 with TRBJ2-1; D gene unclear. The J call may be incorrect, as the DNA end agrees better with TRBJ2-7. The V gene's germline CDR1 is DFQATT and CDR2 SNEGSKA (reference sequence). This CDR3 contains 12 residues. In DNA form, the CDR3 reads TGCAGTGCTAGGGACGATCCCAATGAGCAGTACTTC. As protein: CSARDDPNEQYF.

This clonotype was counted between two and nine times. This rearrangement joins TRBV30 to TRBJ2-7; 9 positions agree with TRBD1. V trimming: 5 bases; J trimming: 1 base; junction bases outside the gene matches: 9. Germline values: CDR1 GTSNPN, CDR2 SVGIG (reference sequence). This CDR3 is 15 amino acids long. Here the CDR3 DNA reads TGTGCCTGGGCGCCGGGACAGGGAGGGTCCTACGAGCAGTACTTC. This encodes CAWAPGQGGSYEQYF.

This clonotype was observed at least ten times. The J gene is TRBJ1-4, the V gene TRBV20-1; maybe TRBD1 (6 bases). The V gene's germline CDR1 is DFQATT and CDR2 SNEGSKA (reference sequence). The CDR3 totals 17 residues. V was cut by 0 bases and J by 2 bases, with 16 bases left in between. CDR3 DNA: TGCAGTGCTAGAGATCGCGGCAGGGGAGGCACTAATGAAAAACTGTTTTTT. Translated: CSARDRGRGGTNEKLFF.

This clonotype appeared many times. This chain joins TRBV6-6 and TRBJ2-1; 7 bases fit TRBD2. With V trimmed by 0 bases and J by 0 bases, 2 bases remained unmatched. The V gene's germline CDR1 is MNHNY and CDR2 SVGAGI (reference sequence). The CDR3 runs to 16 residues. Here the CDR3 reads CASSYSGGGSYNEQFF. In DNA form, the CDR3 reads TGTGCCAGCAGTTACTCGGGCGGGGGCTCCTACAATGAGCAGTTCTTC.

In this sample, this clonotype turned up many times. The rearrangement joins TRBV20-1 to TRBJ2-3; 11 bases agree with TRBD2. Germline values: CDR1 DFQATT, CDR2 SNEGSKA (reference sequence). The V segment lost 5 bases and the J segment 2 bases; nucleotides outside the gene matches: 12. This CDR3 has 17 amino acids. CDR3 nucleotides: TGCAGTGCTCGTCAAACTAGCGGGAGCTGGAACACAGATACGCAGTATTTT. Its protein product is CSARQTSGSWNTDTQYF.

This clonotype was seen ten or more times. The J gene is TRBJ2-7, the V gene TRBV20-1; 7 bases fit TRBD2. Germline values: CDR1 DFQATT, CDR2 SNEGSKA (reference sequence). Losses at the gene ends were 6 bases for V and 3 bases for J; bases not matched to a gene: 14. The CDR3 contains 15 residues. The CDR3 loop reads CSAAQGGGSYYEQYF. CDR3 nucleotide sequence: TGCAGTGCGGCCCAGGGTGGCGGGAGTTACTACGAGCAGTACTTC.

This clonotype was observed many times. The chain carries TRBV20-1 and TRBJ2-2; no clear D. Trimming pared 3 bases from V and 7 bases from J, leaving 9 bases between. This CDR3 is 12 amino acids long. The germline V gene has CDR1 DFQATT and CDR2 SNEGSKA (reference sequence). The DNA for the CDR3 is TGCAGTGCTAGCTTGAAGGACGGGGAGCTGTTTTTT. It is translated as CSASLKDGELFF.